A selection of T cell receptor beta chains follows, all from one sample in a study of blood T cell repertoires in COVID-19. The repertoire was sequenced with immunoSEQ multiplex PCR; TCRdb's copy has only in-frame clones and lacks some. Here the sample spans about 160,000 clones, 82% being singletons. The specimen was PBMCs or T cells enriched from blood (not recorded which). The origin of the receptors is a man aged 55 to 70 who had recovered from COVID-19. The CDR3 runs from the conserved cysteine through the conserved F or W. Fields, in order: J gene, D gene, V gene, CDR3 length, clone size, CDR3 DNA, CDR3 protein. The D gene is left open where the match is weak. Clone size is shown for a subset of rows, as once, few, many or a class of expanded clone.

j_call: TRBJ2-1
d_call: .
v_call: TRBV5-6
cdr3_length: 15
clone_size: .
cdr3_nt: TGTGCCAGCAGCCCGGGACAAGGGAACATCTATGAGCAGTTCTTC
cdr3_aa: CASSPGQGNIYEQFF

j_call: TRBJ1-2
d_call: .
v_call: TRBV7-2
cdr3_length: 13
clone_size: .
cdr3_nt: TGTGCCAGCAGCGCCCAGACAGCGTATGGCTACACCTTC
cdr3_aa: CASSAQTAYGYTF

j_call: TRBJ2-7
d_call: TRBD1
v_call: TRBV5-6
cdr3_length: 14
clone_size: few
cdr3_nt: TGTGCCAGCAGCTTGGCCCAGACAGGGTCTGAGCAGTACTTC
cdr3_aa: CASSLAQTGSEQYF

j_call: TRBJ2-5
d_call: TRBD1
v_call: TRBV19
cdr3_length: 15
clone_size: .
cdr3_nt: TGTGCCAGTAGTATGACCCAGGGGGCGACGGAGACCCAGTACTTC
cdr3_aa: CASSMTQGATETQYF

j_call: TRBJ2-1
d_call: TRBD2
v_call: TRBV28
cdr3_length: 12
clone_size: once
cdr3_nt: TGTGCCAGCAGTTTATGGGGACTAGCGAGTTTCTTC
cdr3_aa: CASSLWGLASFF

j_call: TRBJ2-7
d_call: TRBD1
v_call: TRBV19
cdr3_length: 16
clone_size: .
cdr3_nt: TGTGCCAGTAGTATAATGAGGACAGGGTTTTTCTACGAGCAGTACTTC
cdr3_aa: CASSIMRTGFFYEQYF

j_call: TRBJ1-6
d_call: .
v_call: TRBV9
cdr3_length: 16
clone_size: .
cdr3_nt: TGTGCCAGCAGCGGCGCCGGATGGCAGGGTGATTCACCCCTCCACTTT
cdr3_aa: CASSGAGWQGDSPLHF

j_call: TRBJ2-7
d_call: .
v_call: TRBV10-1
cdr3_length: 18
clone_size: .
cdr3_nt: TGCGCCAGCAGTGACCAAACTATGGGGTCGGAGGGCTCCTACGAGCAGTACTTC
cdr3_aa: CASSDQTMGSEGSYEQYF

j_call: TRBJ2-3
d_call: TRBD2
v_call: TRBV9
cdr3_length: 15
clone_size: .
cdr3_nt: TGTGCCAGCAGCGTAGTGGATAGCGGGAAAGATACGCAGTATTTT
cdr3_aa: CASSVVDSGKDTQYF

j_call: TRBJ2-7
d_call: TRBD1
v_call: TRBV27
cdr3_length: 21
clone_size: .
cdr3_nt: TGTGCCAGCAGCCCTGTGACAGGGGTGGACGGAACGGGAAAGCGGACATACGAGCAGTACTTC
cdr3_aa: CASSPVTGVDGTGKRTYEQYF

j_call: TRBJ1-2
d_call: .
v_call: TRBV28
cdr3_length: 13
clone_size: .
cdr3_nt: TGTGCCAGCACCATCGACAGCAACTATGGCTACACCTTC
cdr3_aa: CASTIDSNYGYTF

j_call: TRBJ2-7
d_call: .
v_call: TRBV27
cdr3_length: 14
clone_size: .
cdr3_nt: TGTGCCAGCAGTCTGATAGAAGGGGTCTACGAGCAGTACTTC
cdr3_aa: CASSLIEGVYEQYF

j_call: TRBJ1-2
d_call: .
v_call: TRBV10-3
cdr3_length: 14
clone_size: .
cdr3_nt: TGTGCCATCAGCTCAGGGAACTCTAACTATGGCTACACCTTC
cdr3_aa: CAISSGNSNYGYTF

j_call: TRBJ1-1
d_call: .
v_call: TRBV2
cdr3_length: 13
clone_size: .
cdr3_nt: TGTGCCAGCAGTGATCTAGGTGACACTGAAGCTTTCTTT
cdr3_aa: CASSDLGDTEAFF

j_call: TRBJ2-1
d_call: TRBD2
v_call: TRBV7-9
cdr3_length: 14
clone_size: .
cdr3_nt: TGTGCCAGCACCCCGGGACTATACTACAATGAGCAGTTCTTC
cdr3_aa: CASTPGLYYNEQFF

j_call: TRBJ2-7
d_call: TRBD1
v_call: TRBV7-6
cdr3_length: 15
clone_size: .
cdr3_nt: TGTGCCAGCAGCCCAGGGACAGGGGGTATCTACGAGCAGTACTTC
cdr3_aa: CASSPGTGGIYEQYF

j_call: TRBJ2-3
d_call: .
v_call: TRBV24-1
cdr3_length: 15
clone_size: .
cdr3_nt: TGTGCCACCAGTGACCGCACCGGACACACAGATACGCAGTATTTT
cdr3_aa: CATSDRTGHTDTQYF

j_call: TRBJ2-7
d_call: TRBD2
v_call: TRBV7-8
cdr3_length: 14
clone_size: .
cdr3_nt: TGTGCCAGCAGCTTACTAGCGGTGGCCTACGAGCAGTACTTC
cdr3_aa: CASSLLAVAYEQYF

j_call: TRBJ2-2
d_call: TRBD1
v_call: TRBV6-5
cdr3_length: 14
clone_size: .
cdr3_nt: TGTGCCGCACGGGACAGGAGGGAAACCGGGGAGCTGTTTTTT
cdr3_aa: CAARDRRETGELFF

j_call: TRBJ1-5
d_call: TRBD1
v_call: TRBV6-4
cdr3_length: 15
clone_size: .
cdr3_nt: TGTGCCAGCAGTGAGGGGACAGGTACTGGTCAGCCCCAGCATTTT
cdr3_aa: CASSEGTGTGQPQHF

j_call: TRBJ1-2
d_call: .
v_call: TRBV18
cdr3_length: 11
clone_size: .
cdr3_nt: TGTGCCAGCGCGAATCTCTATGGCTACACCTTC
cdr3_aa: CASANLYGYTF

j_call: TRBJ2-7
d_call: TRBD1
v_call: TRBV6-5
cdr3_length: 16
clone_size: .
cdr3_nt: TGTGCCAGCAGTTACCCCGGGACAGGGGGCTCCTACGAGCAGTACTTC
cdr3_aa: CASSYPGTGGSYEQYF

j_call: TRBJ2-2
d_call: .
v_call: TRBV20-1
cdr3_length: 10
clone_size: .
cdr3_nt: TGCAGTGCTAGGGGCGAAAGGCTGTTTTTT
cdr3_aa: CSARGERLFF

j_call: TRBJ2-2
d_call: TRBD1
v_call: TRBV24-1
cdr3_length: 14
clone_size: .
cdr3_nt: TGTGCCACCTCTCGACAGGGTGTCCCCGGGGAGCTGTTTTTT
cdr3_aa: CATSRQGVPGELFF